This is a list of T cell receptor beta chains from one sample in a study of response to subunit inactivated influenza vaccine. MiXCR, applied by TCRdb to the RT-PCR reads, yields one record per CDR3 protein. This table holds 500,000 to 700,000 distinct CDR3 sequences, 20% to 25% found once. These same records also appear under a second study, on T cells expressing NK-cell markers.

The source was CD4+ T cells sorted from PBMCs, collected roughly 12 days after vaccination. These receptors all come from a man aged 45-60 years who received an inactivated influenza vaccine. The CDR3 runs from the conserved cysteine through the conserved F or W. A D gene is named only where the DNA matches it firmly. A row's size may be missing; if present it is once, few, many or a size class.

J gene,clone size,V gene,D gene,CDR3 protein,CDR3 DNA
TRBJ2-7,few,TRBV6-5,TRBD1,CASSQGDYEQYF,TGTGCCAGCAGCCAGGGGGACTACGAGCAGTACTTC
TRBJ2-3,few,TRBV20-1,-,CSARQGYGDTQYF,TGCAGTGCTAGACAGGGGTACGGGGATACGCAGTATTTT
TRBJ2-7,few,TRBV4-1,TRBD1,CASSQVVSGQGVHEQYF,TGCGCCAGCAGCCAAGTGGTTTCGGGACAGGGGGTCCACGAGCAGTACTTC
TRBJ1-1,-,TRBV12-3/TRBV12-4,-,CASSFQDLNTEAFF,TGTGCCAGCAGTTTTCAGGATTTGAACACTGAAGCTTTCTTT
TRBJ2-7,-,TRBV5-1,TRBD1,CASSSLQGNEQYF,TGCGCCAGCAGCTCCTTACAGGGGAACGAGCAGTACTTC
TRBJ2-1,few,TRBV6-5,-,CASSYSNPADEQFF,TGTGCCAGCAGTTACTCGAATCCAGCGGATGAGCAGTTCTTC
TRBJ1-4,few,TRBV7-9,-,CASSPRILPEKLFF,TGTGCCAGCAGCCCAAGGATACTTCCCGAAAAACTGTTTTTT
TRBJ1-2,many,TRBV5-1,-,CASSLGRDNYGYTF,TGCGCCAGCAGCTTGGGGAGAGATAACTATGGCTACACCTTC
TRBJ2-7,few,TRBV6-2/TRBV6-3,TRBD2,CASSFVPWRGDYEQYF,TGTGCCAGCAGTTTCGTCCCGTGGCGGGGGGACTACGAGCAGTACTTC
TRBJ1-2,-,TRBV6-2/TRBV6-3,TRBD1,CASRHQPGQENYGYTF,TGTGCCAGCAGACACCAGCCGGGACAGGAAAACTATGGCTACACCTTC
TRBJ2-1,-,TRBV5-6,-,CASSRRVVGNEQFF,TGTGCCAGCAGCCGCAGGGTTGTCGGGAATGAGCAGTTCTTC
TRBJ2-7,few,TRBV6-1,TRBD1,CATWYRGAYEQYF,TGTGCCACGTGGTACAGGGGGGCCTACGAGCAGTACTTC
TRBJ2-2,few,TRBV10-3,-,CAISANHRTGELFF,TGTGCCATCAGCGCCAACCACAGGACCGGGGAGCTGTTTTTT
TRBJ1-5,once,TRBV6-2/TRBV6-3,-,CASSFGGKNQPQHF,TGTGCCAGCAGTTTCGGGGGGAAAAATCAGCCCCAGCATTTT
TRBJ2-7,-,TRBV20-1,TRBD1,CSASWTGSYEQYF,TGCAGTGCCTCTTGGACAGGTTCCTACGAGCAGTACTTC
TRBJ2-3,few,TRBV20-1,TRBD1,CSASTPEGTGTDTQYF,TGCAGTGCTTCGACTCCGGAAGGGACAGGGACAGATACGCAGTATTTT
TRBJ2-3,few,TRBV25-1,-,CASSALGAGSTDTQYF,TGTGCCAGCAGTGCTCTTGGTGCGGGAAGCACAGATACGCAGTATTTT
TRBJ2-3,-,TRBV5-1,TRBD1,CASSPIRQGASTDTQYF,TGCGCCAGCAGCCCGATTCGACAGGGGGCTAGCACAGATACGCAGTATTTT
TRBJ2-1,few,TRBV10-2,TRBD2,CASSDHGGAQNEQFF,TGCGCCAGCAGTGATCACGGGGGGGCGCAGAATGAGCAGTTCTTC
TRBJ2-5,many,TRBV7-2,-,CASSSSGGLETQYF,TGTGCCAGCAGTTCCTCTGGGGGCTTGGAGACCCAGTACTTC
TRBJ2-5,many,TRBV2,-,CASSERETQYF,TGTGCCAGCAGTGAAAGGGAGACCCAGTACTTC
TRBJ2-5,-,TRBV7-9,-,CASSLVRSQETQYF,TGTGCCAGCAGCTTAGTTCGCAGTCAAGAGACCCAGTACTTC
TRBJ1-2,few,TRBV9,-,CASSVGGGPITYTF,TGTGCCAGCAGCGTAGGTGGGGGCCCTATAACCTACACCTTC
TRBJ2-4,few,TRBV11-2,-,CASSLDRGDIQYF,TGTGCCAGCAGCTTAGACAGGGGAGACATTCAGTACTTC
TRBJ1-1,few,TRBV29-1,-,CSVSGRVGSATEAFF,TGCAGCGTTTCGGGTAGGGTCGGATCGGCCACTGAAGCTTTCTTT
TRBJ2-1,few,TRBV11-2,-,CASSLDQLYNEQFF,TGTGCCAGCAGCTTAGATCAACTGTACAATGAGCAGTTCTTC
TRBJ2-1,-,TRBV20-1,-,CSAVRSTGADEQFF,TGCAGTGCCGTTCGCTCGACGGGAGCGGATGAGCAGTTCTTC
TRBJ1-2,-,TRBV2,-,CASRRDTDYGYTF,TGTGCCAGCAGGAGGGACACGGACTATGGCTACACCTTC
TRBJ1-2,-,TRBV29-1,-,CSGRIGLDYGYTF,TGCAGCGGGAGGATAGGCCTAGACTATGGCTACACCTTC
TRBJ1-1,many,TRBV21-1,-,CASSNGRGYANTEAFF,TGTGCCAGCAGCAATGGGAGAGGATATGCGAACACTGAAGCTTTCTTT
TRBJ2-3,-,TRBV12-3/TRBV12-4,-,CASKMQENTDTQYF,TGTGCCAGCAAGATGCAGGAGAACACAGATACGCAGTATTTT
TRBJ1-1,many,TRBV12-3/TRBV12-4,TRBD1,CASSETGRSMNTEAFF,TGTGCCAGCAGCGAGACAGGGAGGTCCATGAACACTGAAGCTTTCTTT
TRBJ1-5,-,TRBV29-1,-,CSVAGERDQPQHF,TGCAGCGTTGCCGGGGAACGCGATCAGCCCCAGCATTTT
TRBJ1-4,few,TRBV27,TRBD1,CASSLRYRGGGEKLFF,TGTGCCAGCAGTTTGCGATACAGGGGGGGCGGTGAAAAACTGTTTTTT
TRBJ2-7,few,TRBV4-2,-,CASSPRASGSDEQYF,TGTGCCAGCAGCCCCCGAGCCTCAGGGTCGGACGAGCAGTACTTC
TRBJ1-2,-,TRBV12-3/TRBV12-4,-,CASSSTGIYGYTF,TGTGCCAGCAGCTCGACAGGAATCTATGGCTACACCTTC
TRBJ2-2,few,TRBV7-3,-,CASSLLGTTGELFF,TGTGCCAGCAGCTTGTTGGGAACCACCGGGGAGCTGTTTTTT
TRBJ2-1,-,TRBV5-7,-,CASRLKRGSYNEQFF,TGTGCCAGCAGGTTAAAACGGGGCTCCTACAATGAGCAGTTCTTC
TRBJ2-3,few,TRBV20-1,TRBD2,CSARGGRVTDTQYF,TGCAGTGCTAGGGGGGGGAGGGTCACAGATACGCAGTATTTT
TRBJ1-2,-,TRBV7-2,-,CASSLERRGLDGYTF,TGTGCCAGCAGCTTAGAGCGCAGGGGACTTGATGGCTACACCTTC
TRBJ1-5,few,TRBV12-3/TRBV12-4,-,CASSFKSRVVSNQPQHF,TGTGCCAGCAGTTTTAAGTCCAGAGTCGTTAGCAATCAGCCCCAGCATTTT
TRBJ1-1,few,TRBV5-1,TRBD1,CASRVQGARTEAFF,TGCGCCAGCAGAGTACAGGGGGCGCGCACTGAAGCTTTCTTT
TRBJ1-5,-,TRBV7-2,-,CDSSLTSFGNQPQHF,TGTGACAGCAGCTTGACATCCTTTGGTAATCAGCCCCAGCATTTT
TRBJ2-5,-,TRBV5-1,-,CASSASGAPSETQYF,TGCGCCAGCAGCGCGTCAGGGGCCCCCTCGGAGACCCAGTACTTC
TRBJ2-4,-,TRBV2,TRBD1,CASSLPHRDSGMGKNIQYF,TGTGCCAGCAGTCTTCCCCACCGGGACAGCGGAATGGGCAAAAACATTCAGTACTTC
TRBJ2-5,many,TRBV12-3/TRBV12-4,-,CASSDRRGETQYF,TGTGCCAGCAGTGACAGACGAGGGGAGACCCAGTACTTC
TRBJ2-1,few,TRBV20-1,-,CSARGRGSYNEQFF,TGCAGTGCTAGAGGTCGGGGGTCTTACAATGAGCAGTTCTTC
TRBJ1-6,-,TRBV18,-,CASSPEGPGYNSPLHF,TGTGCCAGCTCACCAGAGGGGCCGGGATATAATTCACCCCTCCACTTT
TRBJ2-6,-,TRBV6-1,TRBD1,CASSPTGAQGSGANVLTF,TGTGCCAGCAGTCCGACAGGGGCCCAGGGCTCTGGGGCCAACGTCCTGACTTTC
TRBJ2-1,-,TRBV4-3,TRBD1,CASSPPDRAENNEQFF,TGCGCCAGCAGCCCACCGGACAGGGCGGAAAACAATGAGCAGTTCTTC
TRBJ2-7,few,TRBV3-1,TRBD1,CASSQRGRYEQYF,TGTGCCAGCAGCCAGAGGGGGCGGTACGAGCAGTACTTC
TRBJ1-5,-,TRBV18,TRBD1,CASSAGGGFQPQHF,TGTGCCAGCTCAGCAGGGGGCGGATTTCAGCCCCAGCATTTT
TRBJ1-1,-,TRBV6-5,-,CASSYNDRNTEAFF,TGTGCCAGCAGTTACAACGACAGGAACACTGAAGCTTTCTTT
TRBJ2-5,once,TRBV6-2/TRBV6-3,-,CASRDILRTQYF,TGTGCCAGCAGGGATATCTTAAGGACCCAGTACTTC
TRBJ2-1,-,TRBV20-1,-,CSARVMGNNEQFF,TGCAGTGCTAGAGTGATGGGTAACAATGAGCAGTTCTTC
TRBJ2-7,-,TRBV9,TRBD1,CASSGAGTGSYEQYF,TGTGCCAGCAGCGGAGCCGGGACAGGCTCCTACGAGCAGTACTTC
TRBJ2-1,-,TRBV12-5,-,CASGLGLDNEQFF,TGTGCTAGTGGTTTGGGACTAGACAATGAGCAGTTCTTC
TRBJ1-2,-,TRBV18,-,CASSRTATLSF,TGTGCCAGCTCACGGACAGCTACTTTGTCCTTC
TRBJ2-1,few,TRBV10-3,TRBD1,CAISESIILAGQGHNEQFF,TGTGCCATCAGTGAGTCGATAATTCTTGCGGGACAGGGCCACAATGAGCAGTTCTTC